Presented here are 21 T cell receptor beta chains from one specimen sequenced in a study of cytomegalovirus exposure and HLA in healthy donors. PCR used 60 Vbeta primers and 13 Jbeta primers. TCRdb's table, derived via immunoSEQ multiplex PCR, lists solely in-frame clones and lacks some. The data contain about 160,000 clones, 60% to 85% of them singletons. Material for sequencing was PBMCs. All receptors come from a woman between 40 and 55 years old in good health and CMV-seronegative.

This chain connects TRBV4-1 to TRBJ2-7, with a possible D match to TRBD2 (5 bases). With 3 bases removed from V and 3 bases from J, the gap between germline ends came to 15 bases. This CDR3 spans 15 amino acids. Per germline, CDR1 MGHRA and CDR2 YSYEKL. CDR3 DNA sequence: TGCGCCAGCAGCCAGGGCAGAGGGCGGTTCTACGAGCAGTACTTC. Residues: CASSQGRGRFYEQYF.

The DNA of the CDR3 is TGTGCCATCAGTGACGACCAGCTAGCCTTGAGGAATTCACCCCTCCACTTT. Translating it yields CAISDDQLALRNSPLHF. This chain links TRBV10-3 with TRBJ1-6, with D unclear. The CDR3 is made up of 17 amino acids. V was cut by 3 bases and J by 7 bases, with 19 bases left in between. Germline assignment: CDR1 ENHRY and CDR2 SYGVKD.

The J gene is TRBJ1-2, the V gene TRBV9, with D uncertain. V lost 4 bases and J lost 0, with 13 bases in between. The CDR3 has 15 residues. The germline CDR1 and CDR2 sequences are SGDLS and YYNGEE. The CDR3 sequence is CASSPEDGPNYGYTF. The CDR3 DNA reads as TGTGCCAGCAGCCCCGAGGATGGCCCTAACTATGGCTACACCTTC.

The gene calls are TRBV10-1 and TRBJ2-3; the match to TRBD1 covers 7 bases. Trimming removed 6 bases from V and 2 bases from J; junction bases left unmatched: 2. CDR1 and CDR2 from the germline V gene are WNHNN and SYGVQD (reference sequence). CDR3 length: 13 amino acids. This chain's CDR3 is CASSGQVTDTQYF. The CDR3 bases are TGCGCCAGCAGCGGACAGGTCACAGATACGCAGTATTTT.

V usage is TRBV11-2 and J usage is TRBJ2-3; 14 bases map to TRBD2. CDR3 size: 15 residues. The J segment lost 7 bases and the V segment lost 5 bases, leaving 5 bases of the junction unmatched. Per germline, CDR1 SGHAT and CDR2 FQNNGV. The CDR3 loop reads CASSATSGGAYTQYF. The DNA for the CDR3 is TGTGCCAGCAGCGCGACTAGCGGGGGGGCCTATACGCAGTATTTT. Drawing the rest from reference TRBV11-2 and TRBJ2-3, the complete variable domain is EAGVAQSPRYKIIEKRQSVAFWCNPISGHATLYWYQQILGQGPKLLIQFQNNGVVDDSQLPKDRFSAERLKGVDSTLKIQPAKLEDSAVYLCASSATSGGAYTQYFGPGTRLTVL.

The V and J genes are TRBV11-2 and TRBJ1-1; D may be TRBD1 (5 bases). The V end lost 5 bases, the J end lost 1 base, and 14 bases lay between the germline ends. Germline V lookup: CDR1 SGHAT, CDR2 FQNNGV. The CDR3 is 15 amino acids. CDR3 amino acids: CASSQQDNSNTEAFF. The CDR3 DNA reads as TGTGCCAGCAGCCAACAGGACAACTCGAACACTGAAGCTTTCTTT.

The chain couples TRBV4-1 to TRBJ2-3, with 9 bases matching TRBD2. Germline V gene sequence: CDR1 MGHRA, CDR2 YSYEKL. The V segment lost 1 base and the J segment 6 bases; nucleotides outside the gene matches: 5. This CDR3 region has 15 residues. As DNA, the CDR3 is TGCGCCAGCAGCCAAGTGCGGGGGGGCCGGGATACGCAGTATTTT. Protein: CASSQVRGGRDTQYF.

The table lists this clone with a count of one. The chain links TRBV7-6 to TRBJ2-5; TRBD2 aligns across 8 bases. The CDR3 is 14 residues long. Germline CDR1 SGHVS, CDR2 FNYEAQ. The trim removed 1 base at V and 5 bases at J, leaving 3 bases unmatched. As DNA, the CDR3 is TGTGCCAGCAGCTTAGTCTTAGCGGGGGAGACCCAGTACTTC. It codes for CASSLVLAGETQYF.

V gene TRBV2 combines with J gene TRBJ2-4; 9 bases are shared with TRBD1. CDR3 length: 15 amino acids. V shed 2 bases and J 9 bases; nucleotides not matched to a gene: 8. From germline, CDR1 is SNHLY and CDR2 FYNNEI. CDR3 loop: CASSERGQGGRIQYF. In DNA, the CDR3 is TGTGCCAGCAGTGAACGGGGACAGGGTGGGCGCATTCAGTACTTC.

This chain uses TRBV2 with TRBJ2-2; maybe TRBD1 (5 bases). The CDR3 contains 14 residues. The germline V gene encodes CDR1 SNHLY and CDR2 FYNNEI. V lost 8 bases to trimming and J lost 0 bases, with 10 bases between them. CDR3 protein: CASRSGPNTGELFF. The CDR3, as DNA: TGTGCCAGCCGATCAGGGCCGAACACCGGGGAGCTGTTTTTT.

The chain uses TRBV5-6 and TRBJ2-5; D is unclear. Per the germline V gene, CDR1 is SGHDT and CDR2 is YYEEEE. Trimming removed 2 bases at V and 5 bases at J, with 7 bases between. CDR3 size: 12 residues. DNA for the CDR3: TGTGCCAGCAGCTTTTCTTTGGAGACCCAGTACTTC. It yields the protein CASSFSLETQYF.

The J gene is TRBJ1-3, the V gene TRBV4-2; D is ambiguous. Trimming removed 0 bases at V and 1 base at J, with 10 bases between. The germline V gene encodes CDR1 LGHNA and CDR2 YNFKEQ. The CDR3 spans 16 residues. The CDR3 nucleotides are TGTGCCAGCAGCCAAGATCCTTCAGATTCTGGAAACACCATATATTTT. This encodes CASSQDPSDSGNTIYF.

This clone has just a few counts. The CDR3 sequence: CASSPRGQGFSDYGYTF. CDR3 coding DNA: TGTGCCAGCAGCCCGAGGGGACAGGGGTTCAGCGACTATGGCTACACCTTC. The V gene is TRBV7-6, the J gene TRBJ1-2, with 10 bases matching TRBD1. Looked up from germline, CDR1 is SGHVS and CDR2 is FNYEAQ. V shed 5 bases and J 3 bases; nucleotides not matched to a gene: 12. The CDR3 covers 17 residues.

The V and J genes are TRBV11-2 and TRBJ1-1; D ambiguous. V was cut by 1 base and J by 0 bases, with 6 bases left in between. The germline V gene has CDR1 SGHAT and CDR2 FQNNGV. The CDR3 is made up of 14 amino acids. The chain's CDR3 is CASSLGHLNTEAFF. DNA of the CDR3: TGTGCCAGCAGCTTAGGGCACCTGAACACTGAAGCTTTCTTT.

CDR3: CASSGLAGASTDTQYF. The DNA for the CDR3 is TGTGCCAGCAGCGGACTAGCGGGGGCTAGCACAGATACGCAGTATTTT. V gene TRBV4-2 combines with J gene TRBJ2-3; 13 bases match TRBD2. The CDR3 length is 16 residues. With V trimmed by 5 bases and J by 0 bases, 2 bases remained unmatched. Germline V lookup: CDR1 LGHNA, CDR2 YNFKEQ.

J is TRBJ2-2 and V is TRBV5-4; tentative D call: TRBD2 (6 bases). Germline lookup yields CDR1 SGHNT and CDR2 YYREEE (reference sequence). Trimming cost V 4 bases and J 5 bases, with 9 bases left between them. The CDR3 covers 13 residues. The CDR3: CASSDRETGELFF. Here the CDR3 DNA reads TGTGCCAGCAGCGACCGGGAGACCGGGGAGCTGTTTTTT.

The chain carries TRBV7-8 and TRBJ1-5; D remains ambiguous. Per the germline V gene, CDR1 is SGHVS and CDR2 is FQNEAQ. The CDR3 has 15 amino acids. Trimming pared 1 base from V and 2 bases from J, leaving 9 bases between. The chain's CDR3 is CASSLVRRGNQPQHF. In nucleotides, the CDR3 is TGTGCCAGCAGCTTAGTGAGGAGAGGCAATCAGCCCCAGCATTTT. The full variable domain, in which reference TRBV7-8 and TRBJ1-5 provide the parts outside the CDR3, is GAGVSQSPRYKVAKRGQDVALRCDPISGHVSLFWYQQALGQGPEFLTYFQNEAQLDKSGLPSDRFFAERPEGSVSTLKIQRTQQEDSAVYLCASSLVRRGNQPQHFGDGTRLSIL.

The V gene is TRBV4-1, the J gene TRBJ2-1; 14 bases are shared with TRBD2. This CDR3 spans 16 amino acids. The trim removed 3 bases at V and 8 bases at J, leaving 6 bases unmatched. Germline V CDR1 and CDR2: MGHRA, YSYEKL. The CDR3 DNA is TGCGCCAGCAGCCACGAGACTAGCGGGGGGGCCTATGAGCAGTTCTTC. This encodes CASSHETSGGAYEQFF.

The chain links TRBV28 to TRBJ2-5; 8 nucleotides line up with TRBD1. This CDR3 has 15 amino acids. After removal of 6 bases from V and 5 bases from J, the junction contained 11 bases not matched to a gene. Germline V lookup: CDR1 MDHEN, CDR2 SYDVKM. The CDR3 nucleotides are TGTGCCAGCAGAAGCGGGCAGGGGGCCCGGGAGACCCAGTACTTC. Its translation: CASRSGQGARETQYF.

The chain is built from TRBV19 and TRBJ2-7, with 10 positions matching TRBD1. This CDR3 is built from 13 residues. Germline V gives CDR1 LNHDA, CDR2 SQIVND (reference sequence). The ends lost 5 bases at V and 5 bases at J; junction bases unmatched: 3. The CDR3 coding sequence is TGTGCCAGTAGTGACAGGGGGCTGAACGAGCAGTACTTC. Translating gives CASSDRGLNEQYF.

The chain has TRBV6-4 and TRBJ1-4; maybe TRBD1 (6 bases). With 2 bases removed from V and 8 bases from J, the gap between germline ends came to 24 bases. The germline V gene has CDR1 MRHNA and CDR2 SNTAGT. This CDR3 comprises 18 residues. This chain's CDR3 is CASSDKKIGQGSGEKLFF. The CDR3 nucleotides are TGTGCCAGCAGTGACAAAAAAATCGGTCAGGGGAGTGGCGAAAAACTGTTTTTT.